One sample yielded the 2 T cell receptor beta chains listed below, sequenced in a study of T-cell reconstitution after alpha-beta-depleted transplantation in children. Unique molecular identifiers were incorporated when the TCRbeta library was constructed. TCRdb reanalysed the PCR reads using MiXCR and keeps one entry per CDR3 protein. Seen here are about 98,000 distinct CDR3 sequences, 23% observed once, and the top ten hold over 20%. The sequenced sample was PBMCs, obtained before TCRalphabeta/CD19-depleted stem cell transplant. Source of these receptors: a boy aged 2-9 years with acute lymphoblastic leukemia, due to receive a stem cell transplant.

V usage is TRBV5-1 and J usage is TRBJ2-5; 8 bases fit TRBD1. The J segment lost 4 bases and the V segment lost 5 bases, leaving 10 bases of the junction unmatched. Germline V lookup: CDR1 SGHRS, CDR2 YFSETQ. The CDR3 is 15 amino acids. CDR3 residues: CASRNSGGAVETQYF. In DNA form, the CDR3 reads TGCGCCAGCAGGAATTCAGGGGGCGCGGTAGAGACCCAGTACTTC.

This clonotype was observed a few times. The rearrangement uses TRBV12-3 or TRBV12-4 and TRBJ2-1; TRBD1 aligns across 7 bases. V lost 6 bases, J lost 7 bases, and 3 bases stayed unmatched. CDR3 length equals 12 residues. The CDR3 reads CASRSQGNEQFF. DNA of the CDR3: TGTGCCAGCAGATCACAGGGGAATGAGCAGTTCTTC.